The 3 T cell receptor beta chains given below trace back to one sample, sequenced in a study of blood T cells in healthy people across ages. Combining a sample-barcoded 5' primer with a J-beta primer mix, a second PCR ran for 7 to 11 cycles. TCRdb processed the 5' RACE reads anew with MiXCR; each CDR3 protein has one entry. The sample holds around 2 million distinct CDR3 sequences; approximately 40% are singletons and the top ten take 20% to 25%. The specimen was blood. The source is a human donor in good health.

The CDR3 spells CASSQGRGLEKLFF. CDR3 coding DNA: TGTGCCAGCAGCCAGGGGAGGGGGCTTGAAAAACTGTTTTTT. The chain recombines TRBV4-2 with TRBJ1-4; 7 bases fit TRBD1. This CDR3 is 14 amino acids long. CDR1 is LGHNA and CDR2 is YNFKEQ in the germline V gene. The trim removed 3 bases at V and 7 bases at J, leaving 5 bases unmatched.

The J gene is TRBJ1-2, the V gene TRBV15, with D unresolved. The CDR3 has 14 residues. Trimming shortened V by 0 bases and J by 7 bases, and 12 bases separated the two germline ends. CDR1 is LNHNV, CDR2 YYDKDF, per germline (reference sequence). CDR3 coding DNA: TGTGCCACCAGCAGAGATTTGAGTGTTGGTGGCTACACCTTC. Its translation is CATSRDLSVGGYTF.

This chain connects TRBV6-2 or TRBV6-3 to TRBJ2-7, with D maybe TRBD1 (6 bases). Trimming removed 7 bases from V and 2 bases from J, with 15 bases in between. CDR3 length equals 14 residues. The germline V gene encodes CDR1 MNHEY and CDR2 SVGEGT. Written as DNA, the CDR3 is TGTGCCAGCAAAACACAGGGCCCAACCTACGAGCAGTACTTC. As protein: CASKTQGPTYEQYF.